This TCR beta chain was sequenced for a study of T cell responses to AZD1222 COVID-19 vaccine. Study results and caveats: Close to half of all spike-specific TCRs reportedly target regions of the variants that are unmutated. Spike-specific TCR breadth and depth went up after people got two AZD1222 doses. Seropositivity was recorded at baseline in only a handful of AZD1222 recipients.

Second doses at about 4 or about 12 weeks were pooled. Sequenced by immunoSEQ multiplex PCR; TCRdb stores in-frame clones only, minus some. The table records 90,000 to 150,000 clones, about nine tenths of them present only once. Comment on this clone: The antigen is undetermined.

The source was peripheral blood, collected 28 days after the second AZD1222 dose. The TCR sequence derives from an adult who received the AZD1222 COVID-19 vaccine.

Here the CDR3 reads CASSLAQGREDTEAFF. CDR3 nucleotide sequence: TGTGCCAGCAGCTTAGCGCAGGGCAGGGAAGACACTGAAGCTTTCTTT. The V call is TRBV7-9, the J call TRBJ1-1; TRBD1 might be the D (5 bases). The CDR3 totals 16 residues. CDR1 and CDR2 (germline): SEHNR, FQNEAQ (reference sequence). With 0 bases removed from V and 3 bases from J, the gap between germline ends came to 14 bases.